The 5 T cell receptor beta chains presented below share a single source sample, sequenced in a study of control samples from healthy donors and cancer patients. Data came from immunoSEQ multiplex PCR; TCRdb stores just in-frame clones and leaves some out. The sample includes roughly 120,000 clones, roughly 94% seen only once; the top ten take about 3.6%. Sequencing input: blood. These receptor sequences come from a man aged 25 to 40 in good health.

The J gene is TRBJ2-5, the V gene TRBV5-4, with 10 bases lining up with TRBD2. Looked up from germline, CDR1 is SGHNT and CDR2 is YYREEE (reference sequence). CDR3 length: 16 residues. The V gene end was trimmed by 0 bases and the J gene end by 5 bases; junction bases not matched to a gene: 7. The CDR3 protein is CASSLAAGGPGETQYF. CDR3 DNA: TGTGCCAGCAGCTTGGCAGCGGGGGGGCCGGGGGAGACCCAGTACTTC.

V is TRBV19 and J is TRBJ1-2, with 7 bases aligning to TRBD1. Germline CDR1 LNHDA, CDR2 SQIVND (reference sequence). The trim removed 4 bases at V and 4 bases at J, leaving 6 bases unmatched. This CDR3 has 14 amino acids. CDR3 DNA sequence: TGTGCCAGTAGTACTACCGGGACAGCCTATGGCTACACCTTC. This gives the protein CASSTTGTAYGYTF.

This chain uses TRBV6-5 with TRBJ1-1; D possibly corresponds to TRBD1 (5 bases). The CDR3 has 15 amino acids. The germline V and J ends were trimmed by 0 bases and 2 bases, with 10 bases remaining between them. Germline CDR1 is MNHEY and CDR2 is SVGAGI. CDR3 in amino acids: CASSYSPGANTEAFF. CDR3 in DNA: TGTGCCAGCAGTTACTCACCCGGGGCCAACACTGAAGCTTTCTTT.

The gene calls are TRBV6-6 and TRBJ1-1; no reliable D call. The germline V and J ends were trimmed by 2 bases and 2 bases, with 3 bases remaining between them. The CDR3 has 12 residues. Germline V CDR1 and CDR2: MNHNY, SVGAGI (reference sequence). The CDR3 DNA is TGTGCCAGCAGTTACCCCAACACTGAAGCTTTCTTT. Encoded protein: CASSYPNTEAFF.

The chain combines TRBV6-1 with TRBJ2-1; perhaps TRBD2 as D (5 bases). CDR1 is MNHNS, CDR2 SASEGT, per germline. Trimming shortened V by 0 bases and J by 16 bases, and 10 bases separated the two germline ends. There are 11 residues in the CDR3. The CDR3 region is CASSEAIRTFF. CDR3 nucleotides: TGTGCCAGCAGTGAAGCGATCAGGACTTTCTTC.